Listed here is a single T cell receptor beta chain. Its antigen is undetermined. V was trimmed by 3 bases and J by 4 bases, leaving 13 bases between them. This CDR3 region has 15 residues. These data come from a study of T-cell reconstitution after alpha-beta-depleted transplantation in children. Findings of the study overall: Reportedly, alpha-beta T cells present about two months post-transplant originated from several hundred expanded clones of graft origin.

Preparation of the TCRbeta library was carried out with unique molecular identifiers. TCRdb ran MiXCR on the PCR reads and lists one entry per CDR3 protein. The sample lists around 580,000 distinct CDR3 sequences; roughly 30% were seen once. Here the sequenced sample was PBMCs, taken before TCRalphabeta/CD19-depleted stem cell transplant. The chain uses TRBV12-3 or TRBV12-4 and TRBJ1-5; perhaps TRBD1 as D (5 bases). The receptor was derived from a boy less than two years old with Wiskott-Aldrich syndrome, due to receive a stem cell transplant. The CDR3 sequence is CASSLIGKGNQPQHF. CDR3 in DNA: TGTGCCAGCAGTTTGATTGGTAAGGGGAATCAGCCCCAGCATTTT.